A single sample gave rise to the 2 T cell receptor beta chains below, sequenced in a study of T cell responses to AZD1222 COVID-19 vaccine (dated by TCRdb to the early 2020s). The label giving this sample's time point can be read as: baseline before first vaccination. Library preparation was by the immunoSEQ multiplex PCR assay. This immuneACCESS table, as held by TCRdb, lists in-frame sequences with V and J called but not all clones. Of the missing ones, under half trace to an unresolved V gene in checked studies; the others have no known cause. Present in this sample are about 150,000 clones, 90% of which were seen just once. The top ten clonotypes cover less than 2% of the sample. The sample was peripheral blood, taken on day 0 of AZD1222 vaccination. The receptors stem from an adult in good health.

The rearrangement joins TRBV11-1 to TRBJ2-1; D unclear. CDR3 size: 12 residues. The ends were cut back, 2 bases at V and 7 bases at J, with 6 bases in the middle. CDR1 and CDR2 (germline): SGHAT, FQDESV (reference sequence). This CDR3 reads CASSLFGNEQFF. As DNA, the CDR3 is TGTGCCAGCAGCTTATTTGGTAATGAGCAGTTCTTC.

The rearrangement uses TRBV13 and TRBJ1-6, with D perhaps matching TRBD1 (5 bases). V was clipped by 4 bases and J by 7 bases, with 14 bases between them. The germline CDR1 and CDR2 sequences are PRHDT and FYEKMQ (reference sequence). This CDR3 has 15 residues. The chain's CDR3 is CASSSKAGLNSPLHF. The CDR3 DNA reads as TGTGCCAGCAGCTCGAAAGCAGGGTTAAATTCACCCCTCCACTTT.